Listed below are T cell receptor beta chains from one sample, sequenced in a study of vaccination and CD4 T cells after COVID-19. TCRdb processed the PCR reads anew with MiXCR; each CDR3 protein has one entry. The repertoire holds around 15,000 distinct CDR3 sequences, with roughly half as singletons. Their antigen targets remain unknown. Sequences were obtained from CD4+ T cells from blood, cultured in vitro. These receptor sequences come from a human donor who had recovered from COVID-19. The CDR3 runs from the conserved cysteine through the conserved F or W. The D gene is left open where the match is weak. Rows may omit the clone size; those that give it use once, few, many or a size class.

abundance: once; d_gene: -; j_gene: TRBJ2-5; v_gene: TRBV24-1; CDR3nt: TGTGCCACCAGTGATTTCAGGGGCCCGGGGGAGACCCAGTACTTC; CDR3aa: CATSDFRGPGETQYF
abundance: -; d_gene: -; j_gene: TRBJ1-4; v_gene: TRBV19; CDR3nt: TGTGCCAGTAGTATCACAGGGACGCGGGAAAAACTGTTTTTT; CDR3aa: CASSITGTREKLFF
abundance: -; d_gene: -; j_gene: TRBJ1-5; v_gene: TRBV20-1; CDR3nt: TGCAGTGCTAGAGAGGGTGAACAGCGCAATCAGCCCCAGCATTTT; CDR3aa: CSAREGEQRNQPQHF
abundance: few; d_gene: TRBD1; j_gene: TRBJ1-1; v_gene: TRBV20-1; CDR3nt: TGCAGTGCTAGAGCTCCCCTTCACAGGGGGGACACTGAAGCTTTCTTT; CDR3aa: CSARAPLHRGDTEAFF
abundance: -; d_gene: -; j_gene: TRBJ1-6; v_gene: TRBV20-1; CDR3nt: TGCAGTGCTAGAGCGAACATCGGGATTTCACCCCTCCACTTT; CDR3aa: CSARANIGISPLHF
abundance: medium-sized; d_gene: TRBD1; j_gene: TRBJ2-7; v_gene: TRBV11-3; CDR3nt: TGTGCCAGCAGCTTCGAGACAGGGCCCACCTACGAGCAGTACTTC; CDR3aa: CASSFETGPTYEQYF
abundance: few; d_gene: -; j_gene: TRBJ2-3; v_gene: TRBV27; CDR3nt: TGTGCCAGCACCGACCGAGGCAGACAGACAGATACGCAGTATTTT; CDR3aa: CASTDRGRQTDTQYF
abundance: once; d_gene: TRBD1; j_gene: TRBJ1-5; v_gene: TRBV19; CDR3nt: TGTGCCAGTAGTCTCCGGACAGGGGCGTCCAATCAGCCCCAGCATTTT; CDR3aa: CASSLRTGASNQPQHF
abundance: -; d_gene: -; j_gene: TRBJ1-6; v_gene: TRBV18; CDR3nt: TGTGCCAGCTCACCGGTGAATATTGGACAAATTAATTCACCCCTCCACTTT; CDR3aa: CASSPVNIGQINSPLHF
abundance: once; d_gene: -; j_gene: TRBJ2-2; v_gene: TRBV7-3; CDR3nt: TGTGCCAGCAGCCTTGGGGCAGGGCCGAACACCGGGGAGCTGTTTTTT; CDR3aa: CASSLGAGPNTGELFF
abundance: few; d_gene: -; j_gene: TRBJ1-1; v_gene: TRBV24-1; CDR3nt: TGTGCCACCTGGGAATGTTCAGTACCGAACACTGAAGCTTTCTTT; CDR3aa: CATWECSVPNTEAFF
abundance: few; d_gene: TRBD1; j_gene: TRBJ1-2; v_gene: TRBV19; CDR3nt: TGTGCCAGTAGTCTCGACAGGGCCGGCTATGGCTACACCTTC; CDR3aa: CASSLDRAGYGYTF
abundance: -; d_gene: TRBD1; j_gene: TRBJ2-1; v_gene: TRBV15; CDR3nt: TGTGCCACCAGCCGGGATCCGATGGGACAGACCTACAATGAGCAGTTCTTC; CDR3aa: CATSRDPMGQTYNEQFF
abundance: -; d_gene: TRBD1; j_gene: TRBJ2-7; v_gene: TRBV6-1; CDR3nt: TGTGCCAGCAGTGAACCCGACAGGGCTCGCGACGAGCAGTACTTC; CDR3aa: CASSEPDRARDEQYF
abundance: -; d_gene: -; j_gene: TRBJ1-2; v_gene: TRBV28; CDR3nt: TGTGCCAGCAGTTCGCCAGGAGCAGCCTGGTATGGCTACACCTTC; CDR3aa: CASSSPGAAWYGYTF
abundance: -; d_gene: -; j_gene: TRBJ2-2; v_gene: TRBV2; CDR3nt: TGTGCCAGCAGGCCAGGAGTTGCGAACACCGGGGAGCTGTTTTTT; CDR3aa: CASRPGVANTGELFF
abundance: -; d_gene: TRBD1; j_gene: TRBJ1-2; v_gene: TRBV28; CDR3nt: TGTGCCAGCATCAAGCAGGACAGGGGGAGGAGTGGCTACACCTTC; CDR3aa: CASIKQDRGRSGYTF
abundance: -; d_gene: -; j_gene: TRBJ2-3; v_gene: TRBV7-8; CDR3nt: TGTGCCAGCAGCTTTAGGGATACGCAGTATTTT; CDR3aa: CASSFRDTQYF
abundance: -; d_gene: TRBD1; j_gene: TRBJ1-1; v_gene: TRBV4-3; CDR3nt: TGCGCCAGCAGCCCCCAGCCGGGAGGGGGCCGGACTGAAGCTTTCTTT; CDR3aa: CASSPQPGGGRTEAFF
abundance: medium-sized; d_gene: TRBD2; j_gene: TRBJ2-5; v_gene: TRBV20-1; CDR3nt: TGCAGTGCTCGGGGGGGGGCGCCAGAGACCCAGTACTTC; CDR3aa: CSARGGAPETQYF
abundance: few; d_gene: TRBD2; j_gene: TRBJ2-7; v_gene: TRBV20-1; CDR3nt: TGCAGTGCTCGATCCGGGACTAGCGGAACCTACGAGCAGTACTTC; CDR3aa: CSARSGTSGTYEQYF
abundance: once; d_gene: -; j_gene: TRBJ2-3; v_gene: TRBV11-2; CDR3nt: TGTGCCAGCAGCTTCGTTGCAGATACGCAGTATTTT; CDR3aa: CASSFVADTQYF
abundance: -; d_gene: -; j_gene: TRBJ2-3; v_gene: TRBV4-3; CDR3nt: TGCGCCAGCAGCCAACTTAGCGGATCGAACACAGATACGCAGTATTTT; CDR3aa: CASSQLSGSNTDTQYF
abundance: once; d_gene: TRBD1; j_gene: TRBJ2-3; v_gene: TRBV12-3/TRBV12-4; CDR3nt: TGTGCCAGCAGTTTAAAGGACAGGGAACGAGATACGCAGTATTTT; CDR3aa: CASSLKDRERDTQYF
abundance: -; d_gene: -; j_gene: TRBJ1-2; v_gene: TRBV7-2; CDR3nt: TGTGCCAGCAGCCCCAGGGGCAGGCACTATGGCTACACCTTC; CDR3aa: CASSPRGRHYGYTF
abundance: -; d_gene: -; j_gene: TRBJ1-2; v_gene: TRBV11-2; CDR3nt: TGTGCCAGCAGCTTAGGGGGCGAGTATGGCTACACCTTC; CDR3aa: CASSLGGEYGYTF
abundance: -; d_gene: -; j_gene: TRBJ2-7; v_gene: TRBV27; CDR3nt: TGTGCCAGCAGTTCCACCTCGGGGGTCGAGCAGTACTTC; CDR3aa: CASSSTSGVEQYF
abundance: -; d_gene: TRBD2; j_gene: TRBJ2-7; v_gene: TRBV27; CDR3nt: TGTGCCAGCAGGGACCGACTAGCGGGGGCCTACGAGCAGTACTTC; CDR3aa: CASRDRLAGAYEQYF
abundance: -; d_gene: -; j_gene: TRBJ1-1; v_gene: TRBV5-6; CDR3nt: TGTGCCAGCAGCTTATACGGAGGGTCCGGACAGCGAGCTTTCTTT; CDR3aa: CASSLYGGSGQRAFF
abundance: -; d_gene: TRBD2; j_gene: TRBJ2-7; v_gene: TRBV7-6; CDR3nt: TGTGCCAGCAGTCGGCTGGCGGGGGGGTCGAGCTCCTACGAGCAGTACTTC; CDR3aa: CASSRLAGGSSSYEQYF
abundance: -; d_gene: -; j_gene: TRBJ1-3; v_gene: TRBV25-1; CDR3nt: TGTGCCAGCAGTATTGGGGGGCAGGGAGGAAACACCATATATTTT; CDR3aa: CASSIGGQGGNTIYF
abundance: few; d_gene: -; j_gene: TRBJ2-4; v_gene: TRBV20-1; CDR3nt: TGCAGTGCTAGCCCAGGGTTAGCCAAAAACATTCAGTACTTC; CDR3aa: CSASPGLAKNIQYF
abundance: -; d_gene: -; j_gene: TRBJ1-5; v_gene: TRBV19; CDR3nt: TGTGCCAGTAGTATTGGGGCGGGAAATCAGCCCCAGCATTTT; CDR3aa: CASSIGAGNQPQHF
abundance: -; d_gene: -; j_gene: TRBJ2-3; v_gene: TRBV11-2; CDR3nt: TGTGCCAGCAGCCCCGACGGGCTGCTCACAGATACGCAGTATTTT; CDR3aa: CASSPDGLLTDTQYF
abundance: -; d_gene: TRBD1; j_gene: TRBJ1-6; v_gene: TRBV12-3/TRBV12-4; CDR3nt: TGTGCCAGCCGGGACAGTTACTCACCCCTCCACTTT; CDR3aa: CASRDSYSPLHF
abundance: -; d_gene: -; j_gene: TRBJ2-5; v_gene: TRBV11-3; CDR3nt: TGTGCCAGCAGCTCGGACAGAGAGACCCAGTACTTC; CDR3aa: CASSSDRETQYF
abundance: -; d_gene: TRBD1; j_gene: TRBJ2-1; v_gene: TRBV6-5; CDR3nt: TGTGCCAGCAGTTACGGGGACAGGGTTGCCGGGGAGCAGTTCTTC; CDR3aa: CASSYGDRVAGEQFF
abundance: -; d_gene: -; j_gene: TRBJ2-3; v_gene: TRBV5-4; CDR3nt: TGTGCCAGCAGCCCCAGGGGCTTACGCACAGATACGCAGTATTTT; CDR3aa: CASSPRGLRTDTQYF
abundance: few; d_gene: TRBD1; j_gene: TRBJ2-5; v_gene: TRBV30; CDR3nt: TGTGCCTGGAGTGTAAGGGCAGGGGGCCAAGAGACCCAGTACTTC; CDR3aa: CAWSVRAGGQETQYF
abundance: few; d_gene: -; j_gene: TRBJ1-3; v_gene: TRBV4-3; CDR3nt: TGCGCCAGCAGCGTCTCGCAGTCTGGAAACACCATATATTTT; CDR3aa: CASSVSQSGNTIYF
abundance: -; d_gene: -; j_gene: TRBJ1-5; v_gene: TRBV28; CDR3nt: TGTGCCAGCAGTTTGGTTCAGCCCCAGCATTTT; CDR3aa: CASSLVQPQHF
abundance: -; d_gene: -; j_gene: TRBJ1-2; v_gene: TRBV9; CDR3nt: TGTGCCAGCAGCGTAGTGTCCGAGAACTATGGCTACACCTTC; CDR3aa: CASSVVSENYGYTF
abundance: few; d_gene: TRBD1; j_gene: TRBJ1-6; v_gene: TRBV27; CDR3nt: TGTGCCAGCAGTTCCCGACAGGGCACCTATAATTCACCCCTCCACTTT; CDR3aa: CASSSRQGTYNSPLHF
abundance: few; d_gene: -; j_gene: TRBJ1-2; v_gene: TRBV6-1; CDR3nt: TGTGCCAGCAGTCCCGGACGCACGAACTATGGCTACACCTTC; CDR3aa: CASSPGRTNYGYTF
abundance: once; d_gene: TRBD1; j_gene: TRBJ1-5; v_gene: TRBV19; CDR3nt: TGTGCCAGTAGCCAAGGGGGCGGTAGCAATCAGCCCCAGCATTTT; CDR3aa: CASSQGGGSNQPQHF
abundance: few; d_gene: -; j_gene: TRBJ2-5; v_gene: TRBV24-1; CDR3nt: TGTGCCACCAGTGATCCAGGGTATGAGACCCAGTACTTC; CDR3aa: CATSDPGYETQYF
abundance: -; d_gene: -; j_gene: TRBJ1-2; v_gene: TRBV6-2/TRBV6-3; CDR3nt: TGTGCCAGCACCGCACCCATCGGTCGTGGCTACACCTTC; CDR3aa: CASTAPIGRGYTF
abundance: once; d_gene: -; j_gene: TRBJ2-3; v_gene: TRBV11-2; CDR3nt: TGTGCCAGCAGCCCAGTACTACTAGTCCCAGATACGCAGTATTTT; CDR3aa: CASSPVLLVPDTQYF
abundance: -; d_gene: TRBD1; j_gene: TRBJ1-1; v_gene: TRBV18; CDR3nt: TGTGCCAGCTCACAGGGGGCGAACACTGAAGCTTTCTTT; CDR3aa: CASSQGANTEAFF
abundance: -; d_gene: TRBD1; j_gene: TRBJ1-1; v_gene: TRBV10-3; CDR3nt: TGTGCCATCAGTGAGGCGTCCGGGACAGGGATCACTGAAGCTTTCTTT; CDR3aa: CAISEASGTGITEAFF
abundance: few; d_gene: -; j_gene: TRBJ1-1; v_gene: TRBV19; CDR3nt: TGTGCCAGTAGTAGGCCCAACCCAGCTGGGTCCCGCAAATGGCACACTGAAGCTTTCTTT; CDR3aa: CASSRPNPAGSRKWHTEAFF
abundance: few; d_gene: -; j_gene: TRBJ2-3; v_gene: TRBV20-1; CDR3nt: TGCAGTGCTAGGGGGGACGGCATAGATACGCAGTATTTT; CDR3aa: CSARGDGIDTQYF